Following are 9 T cell receptor beta chains from one sample sequenced in a study of identical twins. TCRdb passed the 5' RACE reads through MiXCR, listing each CDR3 protein once. In the table there are about 490,000 distinct CDR3 sequences, 12% to 15% of which are singletons. The same data also contributed to another study, on yellow fever vaccine responses in identical twins.

Sequencing was carried out using CD4+ T cells sorted from blood. All receptors derive from a woman between 18 and 29 years old in good health.

This clonotype has a handful of counts. V gene TRBV10-2 combines with J gene TRBJ1-2; no clear D. CDR1 is WSHSY and CDR2 is SAAADI in the germline V gene. With 5 bases removed from V and 6 bases from J, the gap between germline ends came to 13 bases. The CDR3 extends over 13 amino acids. CDR3 nucleotides: TGCGCCAGCAGTTCAGCCGATCTGCATGGCTACACCTTC. Translation: CASSSADLHGYTF.

This chain joins TRBV5-1 and TRBJ2-3; weak D call: TRBD2 (7 bases). This CDR3 comprises 16 residues. Trimming left V 4 bases short and J 3 bases short, with 18 bases between. CDR1 is SGHRS and CDR2 is YFSETQ in the germline V gene. The CDR3 coding sequence is TGCGCCAGCAGCCTCGGGAGGACAGTAGTAACAGATACGCAGTATTTT. Residues: CASSLGRTVVTDTQYF.

J is TRBJ2-1 and V is TRBV6-2 or TRBV6-3; TRBD2 matches at 11 bases. Losses at the gene ends were 7 bases for V and 2 bases for J; bases not matched to a gene: 4. This CDR3 has 15 residues. The germline CDR1 and CDR2 sequences are MNHEY and SVGEGT. The CDR3 DNA reads TGTGCCAGCACTAAGACTAGCGGGACCTACAATGAGCAGTTCTTC. The encoded protein is CASTKTSGTYNEQFF.

The chain couples TRBV21-1 to TRBJ2-5; the tabulated D call, TRBD2, remains unverified against the DNA. TRBV21-1 is tagged as a pseudogene. The CDR3 spans 14 residues. The CDR3 sequence is CARGLNRDEETQYF. The CDR3 DNA reads TGTGCCAGGGGCCTTAACAGGGACGAAGAGACCCAGTACTTC.

The V gene is TRBV28, the J gene TRBJ2-3; D not resolved. V was pared by 4 bases and J by 0 bases, with 17 bases between. CDR1 and CDR2 from the germline V gene are MDHEN and SYDVKM. CDR3 length equals 17 residues. CDR3 sequence: CASSWERVAPSTDTQYF. The CDR3, as DNA: TGTGCCAGCAGTTGGGAAAGGGTGGCCCCTAGCACAGATACGCAGTATTTT.

The chain has TRBV12-3 or TRBV12-4 and TRBJ2-1, with a tentative D call TRBD2 (6 bases). The CDR3 is 15 residues long. The V gene lost 8 bases and the J gene lost 0 bases, with 14 bases spanning the gap. The CDR3 is CASRLGAASYNEQFF. The CDR3 region has the DNA TGTGCCAGCCGACTAGGGGCAGCCTCCTACAATGAGCAGTTCTTC.

This clonotype was detected ten times or more. The rearrangement links TRBV2 to TRBJ2-1; no reliable D call. CDR3 length: 15 amino acids. V shed 1 base and J shed 2 bases, with 9 bases lying between them. Germline CDR1 SNHLY, CDR2 FYNNEI. The CDR3 DNA reads TGTGCCAGCAGTGAAGAGGCTATGACCTACAATGAGCAGTTCTTC. Its translation: CASSEEAMTYNEQFF.

This clonotype was recorded many times. CDR3 bases: TGTGCCAGCAGTTTCGTTGGGGACAGGCCTTATGGCTACACCTTC. This encodes CASSFVGDRPYGYTF. J is TRBJ1-2 and V is TRBV28; 8 bases match TRBD1. Germline assignment: CDR1 MDHEN and CDR2 SYDVKM. After removal of 3 bases from V and 5 bases from J, the junction contained 8 bases not matched to a gene. There are 15 residues in the CDR3.

The chain links TRBV28 to TRBJ1-2, with 8 bases fitting TRBD1. The CDR3 covers 14 residues. The germline V gene has CDR1 MDHEN and CDR2 SYDVKM. V lost 5 bases, J lost 2 bases, and 4 bases stayed unmatched. The CDR3 loop reads CASSIQGANYGYTF. DNA of the CDR3: TGTGCCAGCAGTATTCAGGGGGCGAACTATGGCTACACCTTC.